A single sample is the source of the 31 T cell receptor beta chains below, sequenced in a study of molecular identifiers for immune sequencing clone quantification listed by TCRdb under 2018. Library preparation used PCR. Sequencing took place on a NextSeq 500. TCRdb reprocessing: public reads trimmed at Q25 with fastp, clones called with MiXCR, in-frame beta chains kept. Every CDR3 protein is listed once, alongside the most common genes and DNA of its rows. The sample records about 630,000 distinct CDR3 sequences, 25% of which are singletons. 0.7% to 0.95% of the sample is taken by the ten largest. Material: naive CD8+ T cells from blood, with Jurkat cell RNA spiked in. What this sample's cell subset or site label stands for: FACS-sorted CD8+CD4-CCR7+CD45RA+ naive T cells. The receptors originated from a human donor in good health. Some libraries in this study had Jurkat cell RNA spiked in.

This clonotype was recorded at least ten times. The chain links TRBV30 to TRBJ1-4; 8 positions agree with TRBD1. Germline loops: CDR1 GTSNPN, CDR2 SVGIG (reference sequence). The CDR3 sequence is 14 residues long. V trimming: 5 bases; J trimming: 6 bases; junction bases outside the gene matches: 8. CDR3 protein: CAWETGTGDEKLFF. The CDR3 nucleotides read TGTGCCTGGGAGACCGGGACAGGCGATGAAAAACTGTTTTTT.

With respect to this clonotype: A much larger clone differs from this one at a single base, so this may be a read error. V usage is TRBV2 and J usage is TRBJ2-1, with TRBD1 as a possible D gene (5 bases). The CDR3 is 14 amino acids. From germline, CDR1 is SNHLY and CDR2 FYNNEI. The DNA of the CDR3 is TGTGCCAGTACAGGTCCCCCGTCCTACAGTGAGCAGTTCTTC. Amino acids: CASTGPPSYSEQFF.

Many counts were recorded for this clonotype. The chain couples TRBV28 to TRBJ2-3; no firm D call. V was clipped by 5 bases and J by 4 bases, with 4 bases between them. CDR1 and CDR2 from the germline V gene are MDHEN and SYDVKM. The CDR3 runs 11 residues. DNA of the CDR3: TGTGCCAGCAGTGCCCCAGATACGCAGTATTTT. Residues: CASSAPDTQYF.

The rearrangement links TRBV20-1 to TRBJ2-5, with 9 bases identical to TRBD2. After removal of 0 bases from V and 2 bases from J, the junction contained 7 bases not matched to a gene. This CDR3 region has 16 residues. Germline CDR1 reads DFQATT; CDR2 reads SNEGSKA (reference sequence). The CDR3: CSARDLSGGLQETQYF. The CDR3, as DNA: TGCAGTGCTAGAGATCTGAGCGGGGGGTTACAAGAGACCCAGTACTTC.

This clonotype turned up a few times. The genes are TRBV5-6 and TRBJ2-7, with a weak D call TRBD1 (5 bases). V was pared by 3 bases and J by 2 bases, with 30 bases between. The V gene's germline CDR1 is SGHDT and CDR2 YYEEEE. The CDR3 contains 20 residues. The CDR3: CASSSSLRVDSKTSAYEQYF. The CDR3 DNA is TGTGCCAGCAGCTCCTCCCTCCGGGTCGACAGTAAGACATCTGCCTACGAGCAGTACTTC.

This clonotype was observed a few times. The genes are TRBV20-1 and TRBJ2-7, with 7 bases aligning to TRBD1. CDR1 and CDR2 (germline): DFQATT, SNEGSKA (reference sequence). The CDR3 has 14 residues. V lost 0 bases and J lost 0; bases outside the gene matches: 2. The CDR3 region has the DNA TGCAGTGCTAGAGAACAGGGGTACTCCTACGAGCAGTACTTC. Residues: CSAREQGYSYEQYF.

The chain links TRBV30 to TRBJ1-1, with a weak D call TRBD1 (6 bases). Trimming took off 8 bases at V and 2 bases at J, with 15 bases between the two ends. Germline CDR1 is GTSNPN and CDR2 is SVGIG (reference sequence). This CDR3 spans 13 amino acids. The CDR3: CAGGAGINTEAFF. The CDR3 DNA sequence: TGTGCCGGGGGGGCAGGGATAAACACTGAAGCTTTCTTT.

This clonotype was observed at least ten times. The genes are TRBV6-2 or TRBV6-3 and TRBJ1-5, with TRBD1 as a possible D gene (5 bases). Germline V gene sequence: CDR1 MNHEY, CDR2 SVGEGT. The CDR3 has 17 residues. Trimming shortened V by 0 bases and J by 4 bases, and 16 bases separated the two germline ends. For the CDR3, the DNA is TGTGCCAGCAGTTACTCAACTATTCGACAGCCAAATCAGCCCCAGCATTTT. The encoded protein is CASSYSTIRQPNQPQHF.

This clonotype was counted ten times or more. The V and J genes are TRBV4-3 and TRBJ2-7; 10 bases agree with TRBD2. The CDR3 covers 17 residues. The V and J ends lost 4 bases and 0 bases, in that order; junction bases with no gene match: 9. The germline CDR1 and CDR2 sequences are LGHNA and YSLEER. This chain's CDR3 is CASSRERAGGSSYEQYF. In DNA form, the CDR3 reads TGCGCCAGCAGCCGGGAGAGAGCGGGAGGGAGCTCCTACGAGCAGTACTTC.

This clonotype was counted between two and nine times. The V gene is TRBV12-3 or TRBV12-4, the J gene TRBJ1-1; D unresolved. The CDR3 consists of 13 residues. With 8 bases removed from V and 5 bases from J, the gap between germline ends came to 15 bases. The CDR3 DNA is TGTGCCAGCTTCCGGGGTGGGATAACTGAAGCTTTCTTT. Its protein is CASFRGGITEAFF.

In its sample, this clonotype was seen many times. The chain is built from TRBV4-3 and TRBJ2-3; weak D call: TRBD1 (5 bases). The V gene's germline CDR1 is LGHNA and CDR2 YSLEER. This CDR3 is built from 16 residues. The ends were cut back, 1 base at V and 3 bases at J, with 14 bases in the middle. This chain's CDR3 is CASSQGSGYLTDTQYF. CDR3 sequence (DNA): TGCGCCAGCAGCCAAGGTTCAGGGTATTTGACAGATACGCAGTATTTT.

This clonotype was seen a single time. One base away lies a much larger clone, so this may be a sequencing read error. This chain uses TRBV5-1 with TRBJ2-7; possibly TRBD1 for D (6 bases). CDR3 length equals 16 residues. CDR1 and CDR2 from the germline V gene are SGHRS and YFSETQ. V lost 0 bases and J 2 bases, leaving 15 bases between the germline ends. The chain's CDR3 is CASSLVGGTQTYEQYF. In DNA form, the CDR3 reads TGCGCCAGCAGCTTGGTAGGGGGAACTCAGACCTACGAGCAGTACTTC.

Many counts were recorded for this clonotype. The chain joins TRBV4-3 to TRBJ2-3, with D tentatively TRBD1 (5 bases). Germline V gene sequence: CDR1 LGHNA, CDR2 YSLEER. The CDR3 has 15 residues. Trimming left V 0 bases short and J 4 bases short, with 11 bases between. The CDR3 sequence: CASSQDPGLADTQYF. The CDR3 nucleotides read TGCGCCAGCAGCCAAGATCCAGGGTTAGCAGATACGCAGTATTTT.

The genes are TRBV6-2 or TRBV6-3 and TRBJ2-1; D not resolved. CDR1 and CDR2 (germline): MNHEY, SVGEGT. This CDR3 is 13 amino acids long. V was clipped by 6 bases and J by 3 bases, with 9 bases between them. The CDR3 sequence: CASSPMDYNEQFF. The CDR3, as DNA: TGTGCCAGCAGCCCTATGGACTACAATGAGCAGTTCTTC.

This clonotype appeared many times. V gene TRBV6-2 or TRBV6-3 combines with J gene TRBJ2-5; D uncertain. V was shortened by 7 bases and J by 5 bases, with 11 bases between the two germline ends. In germline, CDR1 is MNHEY, CDR2 SVGEGT. The CDR3 totals 12 residues. The DNA for the CDR3 is TGTGCCAGCAAAGGACGGGTCGAGACCCAGTACTTC. As protein: CASKGRVETQYF.

In this sample, this clonotype turned up a few times. The J gene is TRBJ2-1, the V gene TRBV7-9; 14 nucleotides line up with TRBD2. CDR1 and CDR2 (germline): SEHNR, FQNEAQ (reference sequence). With 5 bases clipped from V and 3 bases from J, the junction kept 3 bases outside the gene matches. The CDR3 contains 16 residues. CDR3 coding DNA: TGTGCCAGCAGCCAGACTAGCGGGGGGGTCTACAATGAGCAGTTCTTC. Its translation is CASSQTSGGVYNEQFF.

V is TRBV15 and J is TRBJ1-6; no definite D call. CDR3 length: 14 residues. The V end lost 1 base, the J end lost 10 bases, and 11 bases lay between the germline ends. Germline V lookup: CDR1 LNHNV, CDR2 YYDKDF (reference sequence). CDR3 sequence (DNA): TGTGCCACCAGCAGAGTGGGCGTGGGCTCACCCCTCCACTTT. Protein sequence: CATSRVGVGSPLHF.

In this sample, this clonotype turned up many times. This chain links TRBV6-2 or TRBV6-3 with TRBJ2-3; the D is unclear. The CDR3 extends over 13 amino acids. V lost 6 bases, J lost 0 bases, and 7 bases lay in between. Germline V gives CDR1 MNHEY, CDR2 SVGEGT. Here the CDR3 reads CASSTFSTDTQYF. CDR3 DNA sequence: TGTGCCAGCAGCACCTTTAGCACAGATACGCAGTATTTT.

This clonotype was seen at least ten times. The chain links TRBV7-9 to TRBJ1-6; D is possibly TRBD1 (5 bases). The CDR3 runs to 15 residues. Germline V lookup: CDR1 SEHNR, CDR2 FQNEAQ (reference sequence). The V end lost 5 bases, the J end lost 6 bases, and 14 bases lay between the germline ends. CDR3 residues: CASSPPTDSNSPLHF. For the CDR3, the DNA is TGTGCCAGCAGCCCGCCGACAGATTCTAATTCACCCCTCCACTTT.

This clonotype was observed many times. This sequence joins TRBV4-1 and TRBJ2-3, with a possible D match to TRBD2 (6 bases). Trimming left V 1 base short and J 2 bases short, with 13 bases between. The CDR3 sequence is 16 residues long. Germline loops: CDR1 MGHRA, CDR2 YSYEKL. The CDR3 loop is CASSQGGSGYTDTQYF. CDR3 DNA: TGCGCCAGCAGCCAAGGAGGTAGCGGATACACAGATACGCAGTATTTT.

As concerns this clonotype: The CDR3 carries no conserved terminal phenylalanine or tryptophan, so it likely arises from a read error. The chain is built from TRBV29-1 and TRBJ1-1, with 7 nucleotides matching TRBD1. V gave up 5 bases and J gave up 4 bases; unmatched junction bases: 7. This CDR3 contains 13 residues. CDR1 and CDR2 (germline): SQVTM, ANQGSEA. The CDR3: CSVLGTAITEAFY. CDR3 nucleotide sequence: TGCAGCGTTCTCGGGACAGCGATCACTGAAGCTTTCTAT.

This clonotype has only a few counts. A junction end diverges from the germline sequence, so it may reflect a read error. The chain combines TRBV2 with TRBJ1-1; possibly TRBD1 for D (5 bases). Germline V gene sequence: CDR1 SNHLY, CDR2 FYNNEI. The CDR3 totals 15 residues. CDR3 sequence: CASSEGRGMNAEAFF. CDR3 DNA sequence: TGTGCCAGCAGCGAGGGACGTGGGATGAACGCTGAAGCTTTCTTT. The full variable domain, its missing parts supplied by reference TRBV2 and TRBJ1-1, is EPEVTQTPSHQVTQMGQEVILRCVPISNHLYFYWYRQILGQKVEFLVSFYNNEISEKSEIFDDQFSVERPDGSNFTLKIRSTKLEDSAMYFCASSEGRGMNAEAFFGQGTRLTVV.

There are many counts of this clonotype. The gene calls are TRBV20-1 and TRBJ2-7, with D perhaps TRBD2 (7 bases). Trimming cost V 7 bases and J 3 bases, with 16 bases left between them. Germline-derived CDR1 and CDR2 are DFQATT and SNEGSKA (reference sequence). This CDR3 has 13 amino acids. The CDR3 DNA reads as TGCAGTGGGGAGGGGGAAGGAAGCTACGAGCAGTACTTC. Translated: CSGEGEGSYEQYF.

The V gene is TRBV2, the J gene TRBJ1-1; D is perhaps TRBD1 (6 bases). The V end lost 6 bases, the J end lost 0 bases, and 29 bases lay between the germline ends. The CDR3 length is 20 residues. Germline CDR1 reads SNHLY; CDR2 reads FYNNEI. The CDR3 spells CASRGFPHVTGPGMNTEAFF. Written as DNA, the CDR3 is TGTGCCAGCAGGGGCTTTCCCCACGTCACAGGGCCGGGGATGAACACTGAAGCTTTCTTT.

Remarks on this clonotype: A much larger clone sits a single nucleotide away, making a read error possible. J is TRBJ1-4 and V is TRBV6-5, with a tentative D call TRBD1 (5 bases). Germline V gene data show CDR1 as MNHEY and CDR2 as SVGAGI. This CDR3 is built from 13 residues. Trimming shortened V by 1 base and J by 13 bases, and 13 bases separated the two germline ends. The CDR3 coding sequence is TGTGCCAGCAGTTACTTAGCTCTTGGGGGACTGTTTTTT. Its protein product is CASSYLALGGLFF.

With respect to this clonotype: A clone one base away is much larger, so this may be a read error. The chain employs TRBV13 and TRBJ1-1; 7 bases line up with TRBD1. Germline V gene sequence: CDR1 PRHDT, CDR2 FYEKMQ (reference sequence). This CDR3 has 16 residues. V was pared by 4 bases and J by 6 bases, with 14 bases of the junction left unmatched. CDR3 amino acids: CASSYRDRFEDAEAFF. The CDR3, as DNA: TGTGCCAGCAGCTACAGGGACAGATTTGAGGACGCTGAAGCTTTCTTT. Filled out from reference TRBV13 and TRBJ1-1, the complete variable domain reads AAGVIQSPRHLIKEKRETATLKCYPIPRHDTVYWYQQGPGQDPQFLISFYEKMQSDKGSIPDRFSAQQFSDYHSELNMSSLELGDSALYFCASSYRDRFEDAEAFFGQGTRLTVV.

This clonotype was seen a few times. The rearrangement links TRBV9 to TRBJ1-5; no definite D call. The CDR3 is made up of 10 amino acids. Germline V gives CDR1 SGDLS, CDR2 YYNGEE. The V gene lost 4 bases and the J gene lost 10 bases, with 6 bases spanning the gap. The CDR3 DNA sequence: TGTGCCAGCAGCTCGATACCCCAGCATTTT. Its translation is CASSSIPQHF.

This clonotype turned up a few times. The CDR3 spells CASSYLEQPQHF. The CDR3 DNA is TGTGCCAGCAGTTACCTCGAGCAGCCCCAGCATTTT. This sequence joins TRBV6-2 or TRBV6-3 and TRBJ1-5; D not resolved. The germline CDR1 and CDR2 sequences are MNHEY and SVGEGT. The CDR3 is 12 residues long. Trimming shortened V by 2 bases and J by 7 bases, and 6 bases separated the two germline ends.

Notes on this clonotype: Compared with germline, one end of the junction differs, possibly owing to a read error. The rearrangement uses TRBV6-5 and TRBJ1-6; D not resolved. Germline loops: CDR1 MNHEY, CDR2 SVGAGI. The CDR3 covers 13 residues. The CDR3 DNA is TGTGCCCGCAGTTACTCGACCAATTCACCCCTCCCCTTT. As protein: CARSYSTNSPLPF.

The chain has TRBV7-6 and TRBJ2-7; possibly TRBD1 for D (6 bases). CDR1 and CDR2 (germline): SGHVS, FNYEAQ. V dropped 5 bases and J dropped 5 bases, with 19 bases sitting between them. The CDR3 extends over 15 amino acids. CDR3 nucleotides: TGTGCCAGCAGCCCAGAAAGGGGGAGTCCCCACGAGCAGTACTTC. This sequence encodes CASSPERGSPHEQYF.

CDR3 sequence: CASSASRGLSGNTIYF. Here the CDR3 DNA reads TGCGCCAGCAGCGCAAGCAGGGGGCTATCTGGAAACACCATATATTTT. This sequence joins TRBV4-1 and TRBJ1-3; 8 positions match TRBD1. The CDR3 contains 16 residues. The V and J ends lost 5 bases and 1 base, in that order; junction bases with no gene match: 7. Germline V CDR1 and CDR2: MGHRA, YSYEKL.